A single sample is the source of the 21 T cell receptor beta chains below, sequenced in a study of T cells in Graves' hyperthyroidism and ophthalmopathy. RNA transcripts gave rise to amplified TCR beta CDR3 regions. An initial round of RT-PCR targeting the TCR CDR3 relied on the HTBI primer set. In TCRdb, the multiplex PCR reads were re-called with MiXCR into one record per CDR3 protein. The table records more than 300,000 distinct CDR3 sequences, approximately 17% of them present only once. Sequenced sample: blood. The receptors here all came from a man aged 18 to 29 with Graves' ophthalmopathy.

This clonotype occurred many times. The rearrangement joins TRBV3-1 to TRBJ2-7, with TRBD1 matching 10 bases. V lost 4 bases, J lost 7 bases, and 4 bases stayed unmatched. The CDR3 is made up of 13 amino acids. Germline V CDR1 and CDR2: LGHDT, YNNKEL (reference sequence). The CDR3 region is CASSRQGAVEQYF. CDR3 bases: TGTGCCAGCAGCCGACAGGGGGCTGTAGAGCAGTACTTC.

The sample holds many counts of this clonotype. DNA for the CDR3: TGCGCCAGCAGCTTGGATTTGGGGGCGGGCATCGGTGGCTACACCTTC. Translation gives CASSLDLGAGIGGYTF. This chain connects TRBV5-1 to TRBJ1-2; tentatively, D is TRBD1 (6 bases). The CDR3 contains 16 residues. Germline CDR1 reads SGHRS; CDR2 reads YFSETQ. Trimming removed 0 bases at V and 7 bases at J, with 19 bases between.

This clonotype was picked up many times. The rearrangement uses TRBV7-3 and TRBJ1-6; the D gene is possibly TRBD1 (5 bases). Per germline, CDR1 SGHTA and CDR2 FQGTGA. The CDR3 totals 14 residues. Trimming removed 5 bases at V and 7 bases at J, with 12 bases between. CDR3 loop: CASSTGTANSPLHF. DNA for the CDR3: TGTGCCAGCAGCACCGGGACTGCAAATTCACCCCTCCACTTT.

This clonotype has ten or more counts. This chain links TRBV27 with TRBJ1-1; TRBD1 agrees at 7 bases. V lost 6 bases to trimming and J lost 4 bases; unmatched junction nucleotides: 17. CDR3 length equals 17 residues. The V gene's germline CDR1 is MNHEY and CDR2 SMNVEV (reference sequence). CDR3 sequence reads: CASRSLFRGRLGTEAFF. The CDR3 DNA follows: TGTGCCAGCAGAAGCCTGTTTAGGGGGCGATTGGGCACTGAAGCTTTCTTT.

Only a few counts were recorded for this clonotype. The V and J genes are TRBV27 and TRBJ1-6, with D hard to call. Germline lookup yields CDR1 MNHEY and CDR2 SMNVEV (reference sequence). V was clipped by 8 bases and J by 11 bases, with 16 bases between them. The CDR3 spans 13 residues. The CDR3 loop reads CASQARGNPPLHF. The CDR3 nucleotides are TGTGCCAGCCAGGCGCGAGGGAATCCACCCCTCCACTTT.

This clonotype has a handful of counts. The chain carries TRBV5-1 and TRBJ1-2; possible D gene TRBD1, 6 bases. The CDR3 is made up of 15 amino acids. From germline, CDR1 is SGHRS and CDR2 YFSETQ. V shed 0 bases and J shed 8 bases, with 17 bases lying between them. DNA for the CDR3: TGCGCCAGCAGCTTGGAGGCAGGCCCAGGGGAGGGCTACACCTTC. Translation gives CASSLEAGPGEGYTF.

This chain joins TRBV12-3 or TRBV12-4 and TRBJ2-1; 10 bases align to TRBD1. The CDR3 is 13 residues long. V was pared by 6 bases and J by 7 bases, with 3 bases of the junction left unmatched. CDR3 nucleotides: TGTGCCAGCAGGCGGACAGGGGGAAATGAGCAGTTCTTC. It encodes CASRRTGGNEQFF.

This clonotype was found a few times. The gene calls are TRBV5-1 and TRBJ2-7; TRBD2 matches at 7 bases. Trimming took 4 bases from V and 3 from J; bases not matched to a gene: 4. Germline loops: CDR1 SGHRS, CDR2 YFSETQ. CDR3 length: 13 residues. The CDR3 sequence is CASSTRTSYEQYF. CDR3 nucleotides: TGCGCCAGCAGCACCCGGACTAGCTACGAGCAGTACTTC. Based on the CDR3 plus reference TRBV5-1 and TRBJ2-7, the full variable domain is KAGVTQTPRYLIKTRGQQVTLSCSPISGHRSVSWYQQTPGQGLQFLFEYFSETQRNKGNFPGRFSGRQFSNSRSEMNVSTLELGDSALYLCASSTRTSYEQYFGPGTRLTVT.

Many counts were recorded for this clonotype. The CDR3 is CASSLALYEQYF. For the CDR3, the DNA is TGCGCCAGCAGCTTGGCCCTCTACGAGCAGTACTTC. The chain combines TRBV5-1 with TRBJ2-7; D is ambiguous. The V end was cut by 0 bases, the J end by 3 bases, with 4 bases between. The CDR3 runs 12 residues. The V gene's germline CDR1 is SGHRS and CDR2 YFSETQ. Full variable domain (remainder filled in from reference TRBV5-1 and TRBJ2-7): KAGVTQTPRYLIKTRGQQVTLSCSPISGHRSVSWYQQTPGQGLQFLFEYFSETQRNKGNFPGRFSGRQFSNSRSEMNVSTLELGDSALYLCASSLALYEQYFGPGTRLTVT.

The gene calls are TRBV29-1 and TRBJ2-3, with 11 bases fitting TRBD1. Unmatched junction bases numbered 3, after V lost 6 bases and J lost 7 bases. CDR1 SQVTM and CDR2 ANQGSEA come from the germline V gene. This CDR3 region has 12 residues. The CDR3 DNA reads as TGCAGCGTCCGGACAGGGGGCAATACGCAGTATTTT. Its protein product is CSVRTGGNTQYF.

This clonotype occurred a few times. V and J are TRBV12-3 or TRBV12-4 and TRBJ1-4; D unresolved. The CDR3 contains 15 residues. Trimming took 6 bases from V and 5 from J, leaving 16 bases between them. The CDR3 coding sequence is TGTGCCAGCAGCACCCAAGGGTTGTTAAATGAAAAACTGTTTTTT. Translated: CASSTQGLLNEKLFF.

This clonotype was picked up many times. The chain is built from TRBV3-1 and TRBJ1-2; D gene ambiguous. The CDR3 contains 13 residues. Trimming removed 5 bases from V and 4 bases from J, with 11 bases in between. Germline V CDR1 and CDR2: LGHDT, YNNKEL (reference sequence). The CDR3 region has the DNA TGTGCCAGCAGCGGAAGCAGTAGCTATGGCTACACCTTC. Its translation is CASSGSSSYGYTF.

This clonotype was counted ten times or more. This chain links TRBV5-1 with TRBJ2-2; 7 bases are a match to TRBD1. J was trimmed by 4 bases and V by 4 bases; bases with no gene match: 7. Germline CDR1 is SGHRS and CDR2 is YFSETQ. The CDR3 sequence is 15 residues long. This chain's CDR3 is CASSADRSRTGELFF. The CDR3, as DNA: TGCGCCAGCAGCGCGGACAGGAGTCGCACCGGGGAGCTGTTTTTT.

The table lists this clonotype with many counts. The chain carries TRBV10-3 and TRBJ1-2, with 9 bases fitting TRBD1. Germline lookup yields CDR1 ENHRY and CDR2 SYGVKD. CDR3 length: 14 amino acids. Trimming removed 0 bases from V and 7 bases from J; junction bases left unmatched: 3. The CDR3 is CAISESTGGIGYTF. CDR3 DNA sequence: TGTGCCATCAGTGAGTCAACAGGGGGCATTGGCTACACCTTC.

The chain links TRBV29-1 to TRBJ1-1; D perhaps matches TRBD1 (6 bases). V lost 3 bases and J lost 11, with 16 bases in between. The CDR3 covers 12 residues. CDR1 is SQVTM and CDR2 is ANQGSEA in the germline V gene. CDR3 nucleotide sequence: TGCAGCGTTGATAGGGGGGGCAGGCAGGCTTTCTTT. It encodes CSVDRGGRQAFF.

The genes are TRBV9 and TRBJ2-3, with D unresolved. CDR3 length: 15 residues. The V end lost 0 bases, the J end lost 1 base, and 9 bases lay between the germline ends. CDR1 is SGDLS and CDR2 is YYNGEE in the germline V gene. The CDR3 spells CASSVASWGTDTQYF. CDR3 sequence (DNA): TGTGCCAGCAGCGTAGCTTCCTGGGGCACAGATACGCAGTATTTT.

This chain connects TRBV7-2 to TRBJ1-1, with a tentative D call TRBD1 (5 bases). With 8 bases removed from V and 1 base from J, the gap between germline ends came to 23 bases. This CDR3 is 17 amino acids long. Germline V gives CDR1 SGHTA, CDR2 FQGNSA. The chain's CDR3 is CASSTGTRTPQNTEAFF. The CDR3 DNA is TGTGCCAGCTCGACCGGGACCCGAACACCCCAGAACACTGAAGCTTTCTTT.

This clonotype was detected ten times or more. This rearrangement joins TRBV11-2 to TRBJ1-2; 9 positions match TRBD1. V was pared by 4 bases and J by 5 bases, with 5 bases of the junction left unmatched. The CDR3 totals 14 residues. The V gene's germline CDR1 is SGHAT and CDR2 FQNNGV. The DNA for the CDR3 is TGTGCCAGCAGCTCGACAGGGGGTTGGTATGGCTACACCTTC. It encodes CASSSTGGWYGYTF.

Of note for this clonotype: This may be a read error, as it is one base from a much larger clone. The V call is TRBV6-5, the J call TRBJ1-6, with D possibly matching TRBD1 (6 bases). Germline V gene lookup returns CDR1 MNHEY and CDR2 SVGAGI. This CDR3 region has 15 residues. Trimming shortened V by 0 bases and J by 9 bases, and 12 bases separated the two germline ends. This CDR3 is CASSYSGTRTSPLHF. The CDR3 region has the DNA TGTGCCAGCAGTTACTCCGGGACACGAACTTCACCCCTCCACTTT.

V gene TRBV7-9 combines with J gene TRBJ2-5; 11 positions agree with TRBD2. Trimming at V came to 5 bases and at J to 5 bases, leaving 13 bases not matched to a gene. This CDR3 has 17 amino acids. CDR1 is SEHNR, CDR2 FQNEAQ, per germline (reference sequence). The CDR3 bases are TGTGCCAGCAGCCAAGAAGTAGCGGGGGGGCCGGAGGAGACCCAGTACTTC. As protein: CASSQEVAGGPEETQYF.

The chain recombines TRBV5-4 with TRBJ2-7; D perhaps matches TRBD1 (5 bases). V was shortened by 2 bases and J by 3 bases, with 15 bases between the two germline ends. CDR3 length: 15 residues. Germline V gene lookup returns CDR1 SGHNT and CDR2 YYREEE (reference sequence). The CDR3 region has the DNA TGTGCCAGCAGCTTAGGGGCCGAGTTCTACTACGAGCAGTACTTC. Its protein product is CASSLGAEFYYEQYF.